Reported below is one T cell receptor beta chain. Its antigen is not known. The data originate from a study of T-cell memory formation after mild COVID-19. Study as a whole: Largely, the TCR clusters proved donor specific.

Germline CDR1 is SNHLY and CDR2 is FYNNEI. V was clipped by 1 base and J by 7 bases; unmatched bases: 10. The length of the CDR3 is 17 residues. Study-level findings and limits: The study found balanced CD4/CD8 in clones contracting day 15 to 85 and a CD4+ lean in later expanders. Clones that contracted clustered mainly in CM and EM if CD4+ and in EMRA if CD8+.

TCR alpha and TCR beta cDNA libraries carrying sample barcodes and UMIs came from 5'RACE with constant-segment primers. MiXCR, run by TCRdb on the 5' RACE reads, gives a single entry per CDR3 protein. The table shows roughly 150,000 distinct CDR3 sequences, with more than 14% occurring only once. Sequenced sample: PBMCs or a T cell subset sorted from them (not recorded which). V is TRBV2 and J is TRBJ1-4; TRBD1 matches 9 bases. This clonotype originated in an adult woman who had mild COVID-19 (a few samples of this study predate the infection). Cell type and time point are not known. The CDR3 DNA reads as TGTGCCAGCAGTGAAGTGGGTCAGACAGGGGGGAGTGAAAAACTGTTTTTT. It encodes CASSEVGQTGGSEKLFF.